These 21 T cell receptor beta chains originate from one sample sequenced in a study of cytomegalovirus exposure and HLA in healthy donors. Sequencing used immunoSEQ multiplex PCR; TCRdb keeps in-frame clones, though not all of them. The sample consists of 45,000 or so clones, 80% to 95% of them appearing once. The sample comprised PBMCs. Source of these receptors: a woman aged 18-29 years in good health and CMV-seronegative.

The chain employs TRBV9 and TRBJ2-3; 11 bases map to TRBD2. Trimming took 9 bases from V and 0 from J; bases not matched to a gene: 6. CDR3 length: 15 amino acids. Per germline, CDR1 SGDLS and CDR2 YYNGEE. The CDR3 protein is CATSTSGKSTDTQYF. In DNA, the CDR3 is TGTGCCACTTCGACTAGCGGGAAGAGCACAGATACGCAGTATTTT.

The J gene is TRBJ2-2, the V gene TRBV7-6; no clear D. Trimming stripped 1 base from V and 0 bases from J, with 6 bases between. Germline CDR1 SGHVS, CDR2 FNYEAQ. This CDR3 contains 15 residues. The DNA of the CDR3 is TGTGCCAGCAGCTTAGTACATACGAACACCGGGGAGCTGTTTTTT. Its protein product is CASSLVHTNTGELFF.

The rearrangement uses TRBV28 and TRBJ1-5, with 7 bases identical to TRBD1. The CDR3 runs to 15 residues. Germline V gives CDR1 MDHEN, CDR2 SYDVKM. V lost 5 bases and J lost 4; bases outside the gene matches: 8. This CDR3 is CASSPREGANQPQHF. The CDR3 DNA is TGTGCCAGCAGTCCCCGGGAGGGGGCGAATCAGCCCCAGCATTTT.

The chain links TRBV19 to TRBJ2-7, with a possible D match to TRBD1 (7 bases). Germline CDR1 reads LNHDA; CDR2 reads SQIVND (reference sequence). This CDR3 contains 15 residues. V shed 7 bases and J shed 2 bases, with 18 bases lying between them. CDR3 nucleotide sequence: TGTGCCAGTACCCCACGCGGGGACAGACCCTACGAGCAGTACTTC. Its protein product is CASTPRGDRPYEQYF.

V gene TRBV19 combines with J gene TRBJ1-6, with 8 positions matching TRBD1. The junction had 10 bases not matched to a gene; V was cut back by 5 bases and J by 10 bases. The length of the CDR3 is 15 residues. CDR1 and CDR2 from the germline V gene are LNHDA and SQIVND (reference sequence). CDR3 nucleotides: TGTGCCAGTAGTCCGCTCGACAGGGGAGGATCACCCCTCCACTTT. This encodes CASSPLDRGGSPLHF. The full variable domain, with the rest looked up from reference TRBV19 and TRBJ1-6, is DGGITQSPKYLFRKEGQNVTLSCEQNLNHDAMYWYRQDPGQGLRLIYYSQIVNDFQKGDIAEGYSVSREKKESFPLTVTSAQKNPTAFYLCASSPLDRGGSPLHFGNGTRLTVT.

This clone was seen only a few times. This chain uses TRBV28 with TRBJ2-4, with 9 bases aligning to TRBD1. The length of the CDR3 is 16 residues. V shed 1 base and J 0 bases; nucleotides not matched to a gene: 1. Per germline, CDR1 MDHEN and CDR2 SYDVKM. The CDR3 bases are TGTGCCAGCAGTTTATACAGGGGGCTAGCCAAAAACATTCAGTACTTC. Protein sequence: CASSLYRGLAKNIQYF.

The V and J genes are TRBV18 and TRBJ2-3, with 7 positions matching TRBD1. CDR1 is KGHSH and CDR2 is LQKENI in the germline V gene. This CDR3 is 14 amino acids long. The trim removed 4 bases at V and 2 bases at J, leaving 3 bases unmatched. CDR3 DNA: TGTGCCAGCTCACTGGGACAGTCCACAGATACGCAGTATTTT. Its protein is CASSLGQSTDTQYF.

The chain couples TRBV9 to TRBJ2-3; TRBD2 matches at 11 bases. Germline assignment: CDR1 SGDLS and CDR2 YYNGEE. The CDR3 spans 16 residues. Trimming removed 3 bases from V and 5 bases from J; junction bases left unmatched: 8. The CDR3 loop reads CASSATSGSGKDTQYF. The CDR3 nucleotides are TGTGCCAGCAGCGCAACTAGCGGGAGTGGTAAAGATACGCAGTATTTT.

This chain connects TRBV6-5 to TRBJ1-1; weak D call: TRBD1 (5 bases). Germline V gene lookup returns CDR1 MNHEY and CDR2 SVGAGI. The CDR3 sequence is 14 residues long. Trimming cost V 3 bases and J 3 bases, with 11 bases left between them. CDR3 sequence reads: CASSYKQAYTEAFF. In nucleotides, the CDR3 is TGTGCCAGCAGTTATAAACAGGCCTACACTGAAGCTTTCTTT.

About this clone: A read error may account for a junction end that differs from germline. This chain joins TRBV5-1 and TRBJ2-1; D possibly corresponds to TRBD1 (6 bases). Germline V gene data show CDR1 as SGHRS and CDR2 as YFSETQ. The CDR3 contains 15 residues. The CDR3 protein is CASSLIQGSDNEQFF. The DNA of the CDR3 is TGCGCCAGCAGCTTGATACAGGGCTCCGACAATGAGCAGTTCTTC.

This clone was seen a handful of times. The CDR3 loop is CASSEAGETGELFF. The CDR3 DNA follows: TGTGCCAGCAGTGAGGCAGGGGAAACCGGGGAGCTGTTTTTT. The genes are TRBV6-4 and TRBJ2-2, with D perhaps matching TRBD1 (6 bases). Germline lookup yields CDR1 MRHNA and CDR2 SNTAGT. The V gene lost 3 bases and the J gene lost 5 bases, with 10 bases spanning the gap. This CDR3 has 14 amino acids.

The V and J genes are TRBV28 and TRBJ1-2; D ambiguous. Germline V gene data show CDR1 as MDHEN and CDR2 as SYDVKM. Deletions cut 9 bases from V and 3 bases from J, with 11 bases between. The CDR3 runs 12 residues. In DNA form, the CDR3 reads TGTGCCAGTGTGGGCTCCTACTATGGCTACACCTTC. Encoded protein: CASVGSYYGYTF.

The chain links TRBV9 to TRBJ1-2; 8 positions match TRBD1. CDR3 size: 15 residues. V shed 3 bases and J 6 bases; nucleotides not matched to a gene: 10. In germline, CDR1 is SGDLS, CDR2 YYNGEE. The CDR3 is CASSDSDREVDGYTF. Here the CDR3 DNA reads TGTGCCAGCAGCGATTCGGACAGGGAGGTCGATGGCTACACCTTC.

V is TRBV5-4 and J is TRBJ1-2, with D possibly matching TRBD1 (5 bases). The CDR3 consists of 14 residues. Germline CDR1 SGHNT, CDR2 YYREEE (reference sequence). Trimming removed 0 bases from V and 3 bases from J, with 9 bases in between. CDR3 sequence: CASSLAGGDYGYTF. CDR3 coding DNA: TGTGCCAGCAGCTTGGCCGGGGGTGACTATGGCTACACCTTC.

V usage is TRBV18 and J usage is TRBJ2-1, with D perhaps TRBD1 (5 bases). Germline-derived CDR1 and CDR2 are KGHSH and LQKENI. Trimming pared 0 bases from V and 4 bases from J, leaving 16 bases between. This CDR3 has 17 residues. The CDR3 loop reads CASSPPNTAGNYNEQFF. The DNA for the CDR3 is TGTGCCAGCTCACCACCGAATACGGCAGGGAATTACAATGAGCAGTTCTTC.

The chain joins TRBV27 to TRBJ1-2, with D unclear. The CDR3 extends over 13 amino acids. With 5 bases removed from V and 3 bases from J, the gap between germline ends came to 10 bases. The germline CDR1 and CDR2 sequences are MNHEY and SMNVEV (reference sequence). CDR3 DNA sequence: TGTGCCAGCAGTCCAGACAATTACTATGGCTACACCTTC. This sequence encodes CASSPDNYYGYTF.

This chain connects TRBV29-1 to TRBJ2-7; 7 bases align to TRBD2. Germline V CDR1 and CDR2: SQVTM, ANQGSEA. The CDR3 sequence is 15 residues long. Trimming cost V 1 base and J 1 base; bases outside gene matches: 7. The CDR3 coding sequence is TGCAGCGTTGAAGGAGGGCGGGAGCTGTCCTACGAGCAGTACTTC. Translating it yields CSVEGGRELSYEQYF.

The gene calls are TRBV6-6 and TRBJ2-7, with D perhaps matching TRBD1 (6 bases). The CDR3 has 14 residues. V shed 4 bases and J shed 0 bases, with 10 bases lying between them. Germline V lookup: CDR1 MNHNY, CDR2 SVGAGI (reference sequence). For the CDR3, the DNA is TGTGCCAGCAGTTCGGACAGTCTCTCCTACGAGCAGTACTTC. Translating gives CASSSDSLSYEQYF.

The CDR3 sequence is CASSGPWENNEQFF. CDR3 DNA sequence: TGTGCCAGCAGCGGGCCATGGGAGAACAATGAGCAGTTCTTC. This chain joins TRBV28 and TRBJ2-1, with D possibly matching TRBD2 (5 bases). Germline V gives CDR1 MDHEN, CDR2 SYDVKM. CDR3 size: 14 residues. The V end was cut by 6 bases, the J end by 5 bases, with 14 bases between.

V and J are TRBV28 and TRBJ1-1; tentatively, D is TRBD1 (5 bases). From germline, CDR1 is MDHEN and CDR2 SYDVKM. Trimming removed 7 bases from V and 2 bases from J, with 17 bases in between. The CDR3 consists of 15 residues. The CDR3 spells CASNHGGGINTEAFF. The CDR3 DNA reads TGTGCCAGCAATCATGGGGGGGGAATAAACACTGAAGCTTTCTTT.

The chain uses TRBV28 and TRBJ2-7; a weak D match, TRBD2 (5 bases). The CDR3 totals 13 residues. Per germline, CDR1 MDHEN and CDR2 SYDVKM. V was trimmed by 5 bases and J by 2 bases, leaving 10 bases between them. CDR3 residues: CASSNSGTYEQYF. CDR3 sequence (DNA): TGTGCCAGCAGTAACAGCGGAACCTACGAGCAGTACTTC.